The clone carrying this T cell receptor beta chain has at least ten counts. Its antigen is as yet unknown. This sample was taken from a study of identical twins. Trimming pared 0 bases from V and 4 bases from J, leaving 9 bases between. This CDR3 has 14 amino acids. Germline V gene data show CDR1 as DFQATT and CDR2 as SNEGSKA (reference sequence). Study results and caveats: Twin pairs' shared out-of-frame alpha sequences were enriched in low generation probability. Sharing of beta out-of-frame sequences by twins showed a weaker excess.

TCRdb processed the 5' RACE reads anew with MiXCR; each CDR3 protein has one entry. The table has approximately 890,000 distinct CDR3 sequences, over 9% seen once. The data were also submitted as part of a second study, on yellow fever vaccine responses in identical twins. This second study notes: Vaccine-induced T cell responses in twins were reportedly observed to appear partly convergent, partly personalized.

The sequence derives from a woman younger than 30 in good health. The sequencing input was PBMCs. The chain uses TRBV20-1 and TRBJ2-2; D may be TRBD1 or TRBD2 (6 bases each). As DNA, the CDR3 is TGCAGTGCTAGAGAAGGGGGGAGCACCGGGGAGCTGTTTTTT. It specifies CSAREGGSTGELFF.